These 32 T cell receptor beta chains were all obtained from the same sample, sequenced in a study of CD8+CD57+ T cells in acquired aplastic anemia. Investigators profiled TCR beta VDJ and CDR3 from genomic DNA template. A single record per CDR3 protein comes from TCRdb applying MiXCR to the reads. The sample has 400,000 to 450,000 distinct CDR3 sequences, about two thirds seen once. The sequencing input was sorted CD4+, CD8+, or CD8+CD57+ T cells (not recorded which) from PBMCs. The receptor set was obtained from a human donor in good health, serving as a control.

This clonotype was seen only a few times. The rearrangement uses TRBV7-9 and TRBJ2-3; no clear D gene. This CDR3 region has 12 residues. Germline V gene sequence: CDR1 SEHNR, CDR2 FQNEAQ (reference sequence). V was pared by 5 bases and J by 6 bases, with 9 bases between. The CDR3 here is CASSVRTDTQYF. As DNA, the CDR3 is TGTGCCAGCAGCGTGCGGACGGATACGCAGTATTTT. The complete variable domain, with remaining parts taken from reference TRBV7-9 and TRBJ2-3, reads DTGVSQNPRHKITKRGQNVTFRCDPISEHNRLYWYRQTLGQGPEFLTYFQNEAQLEKSRLLSDRFSAERPKGSFSTLEIQRTEQGDSAMYLCASSVRTDTQYFGPGTRLTVL.

On this clonotype: Since no conserved phenylalanine or tryptophan closes the CDR3, a read error is the likely cause. It is unclear where the CDR3 begins or ends on the DNA, so no DNA is shown, and the CDR3 is as TCRdb lists it. This chain connects TRBV24-1 to TRBJ2-2; the D segment call TRBD2 is taken from the table without a DNA check. CDR1 and CDR2 from the germline V gene are KGHDR and SFDVKD. The CDR3 is 16 amino acids long, termini counted. This CDR3 is CASSDTSGGRNEELFG.

The chain combines TRBV4-1 with TRBJ1-4, with no clear D. V was trimmed by 0 bases and J by 1 base, leaving 24 bases between them. Per germline, CDR1 MGHRA and CDR2 YSYEKL. The CDR3 extends over 21 amino acids. CDR3 bases: TGCGCCAGCAGCCAAGATAGATTAGTCCCCTCGCCTGCGAAAACTAATGAAAAACTGTTTTTT. Its translation: CASSQDRLVPSPAKTNEKLFF.

To note about this clonotype: A much larger clone lies a single base off, so this may be a read error. The rearrangement uses TRBV10-3 and TRBJ1-1; the D gene is possibly TRBD1 (5 bases). V lost 10 bases and J lost 3, with 18 bases in between. Germline V CDR1 and CDR2: ENHRY, SYGVKD. This CDR3 is 14 amino acids long. The CDR3 coding sequence is TGTGCCAGCAGGGAGGGACGGTGGTACACTGAAGCTTTCTTT. Translating gives CASREGRWYTEAFF.

The genes are TRBV11-2 and TRBJ1-2; perhaps TRBD1 as D (5 bases). The germline gives CDR1 SGHAT, CDR2 FQNNGV. Trimming pared 10 bases from V and 7 bases from J, leaving 25 bases between. The CDR3 is 15 amino acids. CDR3 amino acids: CATLGGRQSSRGYTF. In DNA form, the CDR3 reads TGTGCCACCCTTGGGGGTCGGCAGAGTTCTCGTGGCTACACCTTC.

This chain joins TRBV6-6 and TRBJ2-5, with 16 bases identical to TRBD2. This CDR3 has 17 residues. Germline assignment: CDR1 MNHNY and CDR2 SVGAGI (reference sequence). Trimming at V came to 6 bases and at J to 5 bases, leaving 9 bases not matched to a gene. The CDR3 loop is CASSAGLAGGPGETQYF. CDR3 bases: TGTGCCAGCAGCGCGGGACTAGCGGGGGGGCCCGGGGAGACCCAGTACTTC.

The rearrangement links TRBV15 to TRBJ1-2, with a tentative D call TRBD1 (6 bases). V gave up 2 bases and J gave up 8 bases, with 9 bases separating them. CDR1 and CDR2 from the germline V gene are LNHNV and YYDKDF (reference sequence). This CDR3 region has 12 residues. The CDR3: CATSRSDRGYTF. The CDR3, as DNA: TGTGCCACCAGCAGATCAGACAGGGGCTACACCTTC.

Here the CDR3 DNA reads TGCGCCAGCAGCCCCTGGGCAGGGTTTCTACTGTTTTTT. This gives the protein CASSPWAGFLLFF. This chain joins TRBV5-1 and TRBJ1-4; weak D call: TRBD1 (5 bases). Looked up from germline, CDR1 is SGHRS and CDR2 is YFSETQ. The CDR3 consists of 13 residues. V was shortened by 4 bases and J by 13 bases, with 17 bases between the two germline ends.

On this clonotype itself: Lacking the conserved final phenylalanine or tryptophan, this CDR3 likely reflects a read error. The rearrangement uses TRBV7-3 and TRBJ1-2; D perhaps matches TRBD1 (5 bases). Germline lookup yields CDR1 SGHTA and CDR2 FQGTGA. This CDR3 region has 13 residues. V lost 3 bases to trimming and J lost 8 bases, with 13 bases between them. CDR3 protein: CASSFRQGKGYTG. CDR3 bases: TGTGCCAGCAGCTTTCGGCAGGGAAAGGGCTACACCGGC.

As concerns this clonotype: The junction departs from the called germline gene at one end, perhaps through a read error. V is TRBV7-3 and J is TRBJ2-5; 7 bases are a match to TRBD1. CDR1 and CDR2 from the germline V gene are SGHTA and FQGTGA. This CDR3 region has 12 residues. The CDR3 nucleotides are TGTGCCAGCTGCTCGGACAGGTGCACAGAGTCCTTC. Protein: CASCSDRCTESF.

The V call is TRBV20-1, the J call TRBJ1-2; D may be TRBD1 (6 bases). Germline V lookup: CDR1 DFQATT, CDR2 SNEGSKA (reference sequence). Trimming cost V 3 bases and J 8 bases, with 16 bases left between them. CDR3 length: 13 amino acids. CDR3 sequence: CSARLAGGTGYTF. The CDR3 DNA is TGCAGTGCTAGGCTAGCGGGGGGCACCGGCTACACCTTC.

As to this clonotype: A clone one base away is much larger, so this may be a read error. The genes are TRBV6-5 and TRBJ1-2, with D possibly matching TRBD1 (6 bases). Per germline, CDR1 MNHEY and CDR2 SVGAGI. The CDR3 sequence is 16 residues long. CDR3 nucleotides: TGTGCCAGCAGTTACTCGGGGGGGGCCGGTGACTATGGCTGCACCTTC. Its protein product is CASSYSGGAGDYGCTF.

The chain carries TRBV12-3 or TRBV12-4 and TRBJ1-6; the D is unclear. Trimming left V 8 bases short and J 7 bases short, with 15 bases between. The CDR3 spans 14 residues. DNA for the CDR3: TGTGCCAGCTCCGGTGGCCGGTACAATTCACCCCTCCACTTT. It yields the protein CASSGGRYNSPLHF.

Comments on this clonotype: It is unclear where the CDR3 begins or ends on the DNA, so no DNA is shown, and the CDR3 is as TCRdb lists it. The rearrangement uses TRBV2 and TRBJ1-6. The CDR3 spans 17 amino acids, including both terminal residues. The germline V gene has CDR1 SNHLY and CDR2 FYNNEI. CDR3 amino acids: CASNGPSGLGYGYTFGF.

V usage is TRBV15 and J usage is TRBJ1-5; 10 nucleotides match TRBD1. Germline-derived CDR1 and CDR2 are LNHNV and YYDKDF (reference sequence). This CDR3 is built from 13 residues. V was clipped by 8 bases and J by 6 bases; unmatched bases: 4. The DNA for the CDR3 is TGTGCCACCGGGGACAGGGGTAGTCAGCCCCAGCATTTT. This encodes CATGDRGSQPQHF.

The rearrangement links TRBV15 to TRBJ2-7, with D tentatively TRBD1 (5 bases). V dropped 11 bases and J dropped 7 bases, with 24 bases sitting between them. The CDR3 runs to 14 residues. Germline V gene data show CDR1 as LNHNV and CDR2 as YYDKDF (reference sequence). The CDR3 DNA reads as TGTGCCTCTGTCAGAGTCGAGGACACTGGGGAGCAGTACTTC. Its protein product is CASVRVEDTGEQYF.

CDR3 sequence: CASSDRTGGSSPHF. DNA for the CDR3: TGCGCCAGCAGTGATCGGACAGGGGGTTCATCCCCCCACTTT. V is TRBV10-1 and J is TRBJ1-6, with 10 bases matching TRBD1. There are 14 residues in the CDR3. The V segment lost 3 bases and the J segment 18 bases; nucleotides outside the gene matches: 11. CDR1 and CDR2 (germline): WNHNN, SYGVQD (reference sequence).

The chain is built from TRBV7-4 and TRBJ2-2; TRBD2 aligns across 7 bases. Germline V gives CDR1 SGHVT, CDR2 SQSDAQ. The CDR3 totals 15 residues. The junction had 17 bases not matched to a gene; V was cut back by 2 bases and J by 17 bases. The CDR3 region is CASSLTGGLTGAFFF. As DNA, the CDR3 is TGTGCCAGCAGCTTAACCGGGGGGTTGACTGGAGCTTTCTTTTTT.

The chain recombines TRBV7-7 with TRBJ1-2; 9 nucleotides line up with TRBD1. After removal of 4 bases from V and 14 bases from J, the junction contained 17 bases not matched to a gene. CDR3 length: 15 residues. Germline V gene sequence: CDR1 SSHAT, CDR2 FNYEAQ (reference sequence). CDR3 nucleotide sequence: TGTGCCAGCAGCTCCCTGCGGGACAGGGAGAGGACAACTACCTTC. Protein sequence: CASSSLRDRERTTTF.

On this clonotype itself: The junction and the germline gene differ at one end; a read error may be behind it. The chain uses TRBV9 and TRBJ2-7, with D perhaps given as TRBD1 or TRBD2 (5 bases each). This CDR3 has 13 residues. Germline lookup yields CDR1 SGDLS and CDR2 YYNGEE. The CDR3 bases are TGTGCCAGCAGCTTAGACTGGGGGTACGAGAGGGACTTC. The encoded protein is CASSLDWGYERDF.

This clonotype appeared a few times. The genes are TRBV10-1 and TRBJ2-7; unclear D gene. V lost 8 bases to trimming and J lost 0 bases, with 11 bases between them. The CDR3 totals 13 residues. The germline V gene encodes CDR1 WNHNN and CDR2 SYGVQD (reference sequence). For the CDR3, the DNA is TGCGCCAGCCTTCCTCAGGTCTCCTACGAGCAGTACTTC. Its protein is CASLPQVSYEQYF.

The rearrangement joins TRBV11-2 to TRBJ1-1; tentatively, D is TRBD1 (5 bases). V gave up 6 bases and J gave up 3 bases, with 17 bases separating them. The germline V gene encodes CDR1 SGHAT and CDR2 FQNNGV. The CDR3 has 15 amino acids. CDR3 coding DNA: TGTGCCAGCAGTTGGGACTTCACTACTCACACTGAAGCTTTCTTT. This encodes CASSWDFTTHTEAFF.

The chain carries TRBV9 and TRBJ2-6, with a tentative D call TRBD2 (6 bases). The CDR3 sequence is 15 residues long. Germline V gene sequence: CDR1 SGDLS, CDR2 YYNGEE. The germline V and J ends were trimmed by 3 bases and 16 bases, with 23 bases remaining between them. The CDR3 DNA reads TGTGCCAGCAGCGCACGGGGGTCCAGGGCTACGCAGCTGACTTTC. This gives the protein CASSARGSRATQLTF.

This clonotype came up a few times. The chain combines TRBV6-5 with TRBJ2-1; 10 nucleotides align to TRBD1. The CDR3 is 16 amino acids. V shed 0 bases, J shed 4 bases, and the junction held 3 bases outside the gene matches. The germline V gene encodes CDR1 MNHEY and CDR2 SVGAGI. The CDR3 nucleotides are TGTGCCAGCAGTTACTCCCGGGACAGGGGTTACAATGAGCAGTTCTTC. The encoded protein is CASSYSRDRGYNEQFF.

This chain connects TRBV7-6 to TRBJ2-3; a weak D match, TRBD1 (6 bases). This CDR3 spans 15 amino acids. V was cut by 1 base and J by 4 bases, with 12 bases left in between. Germline loops: CDR1 SGHVS, CDR2 FNYEAQ. CDR3 residues: CASSLGGQRADTQYF. The CDR3, as DNA: TGTGCCAGCAGCTTAGGTGGACAGAGGGCAGATACGCAGTATTTT.

Notes on this clonotype: Germline and junction disagree at one end, which may indicate a read error. The CDR3 sequence is CASSEFPAGTDGYTF. CDR3 nucleotide sequence: TGTGCCAGCAGTGAATTCCCGGCAGGGACTGATGGTTACACCTTC. The V and J genes are TRBV7-3 and TRBJ1-2, with TRBD1 as a possible D gene (5 bases). Germline V gene data show CDR1 as SGHTA and CDR2 as FQGTGA. CDR3 length: 15 amino acids.

This clonotype appeared a few times. The chain couples TRBV10-3 to TRBJ2-5, with D possibly TRBD2 on 5 matching bases. This CDR3 is 13 amino acids long. CDR1 is ENHRY and CDR2 is SYGVKD in the germline V gene. Trimming removed 10 bases at V and 4 bases at J, with 16 bases between. The CDR3 DNA follows: TGTGCCAGCGGCGAGCGGTGGGGAGAGACCCAGTACTTC. Its protein is CASGERWGETQYF.

The rearrangement uses TRBV29-1 and TRBJ1-2, with D maybe TRBD1 (6 bases). CDR1 and CDR2 from the germline V gene are SQVTM and ANQGSEA. This CDR3 comprises 12 residues. The V gene lost 7 bases and the J gene lost 7 bases, with 16 bases spanning the gap. Here the CDR3 reads CSEGEGDAGYTF. DNA for the CDR3: TGCAGCGAGGGCGAGGGGGATGCTGGCTACACCTTC. Combining the CDR3 with reference TRBV29-1 and TRBJ1-2 gives the whole variable domain SAVISQKPSRDICQRGTSLTIQCQVDSQVTMMFWYRQQPGQSLTLIATANQGSEATYESGFVIDKFPISRPNLTFSTLTVSNMSPEDSSIYLCSEGEGDAGYTFGSGTRLTVV.

The rearrangement uses TRBV20-1 and TRBJ1-5, with 11 bases aligning to TRBD1. After removal of 4 bases from V and 0 bases from J, the junction contained 8 bases not matched to a gene. In germline, CDR1 is DFQATT, CDR2 SNEGSKA (reference sequence). The CDR3 has 17 amino acids. The CDR3 region is CSATGTGGLFSNQPQHF. The CDR3 bases are TGCAGTGCTACCGGGACAGGGGGTTTATTTAGCAATCAGCCCCAGCATTTT.

This clonotype has ten or more counts. The V and J genes are TRBV4-3 and TRBJ2-2; 7 bases agree with TRBD2. The CDR3 is made up of 16 amino acids. Germline trimming cut 1 base from V and 1 base from J; bases unmatched to any gene: 3. Germline V gene data show CDR1 as LGHNA and CDR2 as YSLEER. The CDR3 loop reads CASSQGSSGNTGELFF. The DNA of the CDR3 is TGCGCCAGCAGCCAAGGATCTAGCGGGAACACCGGGGAGCTGTTTTTT.

This clonotype was detected only once. With a much larger clone just one base away, this may be a read error. The chain is built from TRBV18 and TRBJ1-6; D uncertain. Germline V gene sequence: CDR1 KGHSH, CDR2 LQKENI. The CDR3 is 17 residues long. Between the trimmed V and J ends, which lost 3 bases and 2 bases, there was a span of 14 bases. The chain's CDR3 is CASSPRAGGPYNSPLHF. The CDR3 DNA reads TGTGCCAGCTCACCCCGAGCCGGCGGCCCCTATAATTCACCCCTCCACTTT.

This clonotype was recorded only once. The chain recombines TRBV5-5 with TRBJ2-1; possibly TRBD1 or TRBD2 for D (5 bases each). The CDR3 sequence is 12 residues long. Germline CDR1 reads SGHKS; CDR2 reads YYEKEE (reference sequence). With 7 bases removed from V and 7 bases from J, the gap between germline ends came to 12 bases. This CDR3 reads CASGTGPNEQFF. As DNA, the CDR3 is TGTGCCAGCGGAACGGGGCCTAATGAGCAGTTCTTC.